The sample holds one count of the clone carrying this TCR beta chain. At the DNA level, this CDR3 is encoded by other sequences in the same sample as well. Living in about two dozen US areas, the participants were between roughly 18 and 90 years of age. Authors' analysis steps: It was from reference gene primer amplification that nucleated cell counts were estimated. Profiling relied on immunoSEQ multiplex PCR, and the TCRdb table lists in-frame clones only, not all of them. The V and J calls and clone size are taken from that table; D and trimming were inferred from the DNA. The sample holds about 200,000 clones; 81% are singletons and the top ten take about 8.9%. These data originate in a study of blood T cell repertoires in COVID-19. This CDR3 contains 13 residues. The V gene's germline CDR1 is MGHRA and CDR2 YSYEKL. Trimming stripped 0 bases from V and 4 bases from J, with 6 bases between.

What was sequenced was PBMCs or T cells enriched from blood (not recorded which). This clonotype was sampled from a woman in her forties or fifties with acute COVID-19. This sequence joins TRBV4-1 and TRBJ1-1; no definite D call. CDR3 nucleotide sequence: TGCGCCAGCAGCCAAGATCGAGGCACTGAAGCTTTCTTT. Its translation is CASSQDRGTEAFF.